Following are 32 T cell receptor beta chains from one sample sequenced in a study of CD8 T cells in ankylosing spondylitis (dated by TCRdb to the late 2010s). Libraries were made using 5' RACE. For sequencing, an Illumina HiSeq 2500 was employed. TCRdb reran the public reads through fastp at Q25 and MiXCR, keeping productive beta chains. A single entry per CDR3 protein holds the most common genes and DNA from its merged rows. This sample lists about 260,000 distinct CDR3 sequences; under 30% were detected once. In total, the top ten clones hold 0.5% to 0.75% of the sample. Material for sequencing was blood, either unsorted or a sorted T cell fraction (not recorded which). The receptors derive from a male donor with ankylosing spondylitis or in good health (not recorded which).

The chain is built from TRBV20-1 and TRBJ1-5; a weak D match, TRBD1 (5 bases). The V end lost 6 bases, the J end lost 1 base, and 16 bases lay between the germline ends. CDR1 is DFQATT, CDR2 SNEGSKA, per germline (reference sequence). The CDR3 totals 15 residues. CDR3 residues: CSARGAVGSNQPQHF. The DNA of the CDR3 is TGCAGTGCCCGAGGGGCCGTGGGGAGCAATCAGCCCCAGCATTTT.

The V gene is TRBV20-1, the J gene TRBJ2-3; D possibly corresponds to TRBD2 (5 bases). V lost 0 bases and J lost 1, with 14 bases in between. The CDR3 contains 16 residues. Germline V gene lookup returns CDR1 DFQATT and CDR2 SNEGSKA (reference sequence). The CDR3 DNA sequence: TGCAGTGCTAGAGATAGGAGGTCCCCCCGCACAGATACGCAGTATTTT. This encodes CSARDRRSPRTDTQYF.

The chain joins TRBV2 to TRBJ2-3; the D is unclear. V gave up 11 bases and J gave up 0 bases, with 12 bases separating them. The CDR3 runs 13 residues. Germline loops: CDR1 SNHLY, CDR2 FYNNEI. CDR3 protein: CAGALTSTDTQYF. The CDR3 DNA is TGTGCCGGCGCGCTGACTAGCACAGATACGCAGTATTTT.

The sample holds many counts of this clonotype. This CDR3 is CSAREFRSEQFF. As DNA, the CDR3 is TGCAGTGCTAGAGAATTCAGGTCTGAGCAGTTCTTC. This chain links TRBV20-1 with TRBJ2-1; D is unclear. This CDR3 comprises 12 residues. CDR1 is DFQATT, CDR2 SNEGSKA, per germline (reference sequence). With 0 bases removed from V and 9 bases from J, the gap between germline ends came to 9 bases.

This clonotype was detected ten times or more. The chain joins TRBV4-2 to TRBJ2-3, with D unclear. From germline, CDR1 is LGHNA and CDR2 YNFKEQ. The CDR3 has 14 residues. V lost 3 bases to trimming and J lost 6 bases, with 13 bases between them. CDR3 sequence reads: CASSQLGPEDTQYF. As DNA, the CDR3 is TGTGCCAGCAGCCAGTTAGGGCCCGAGGATACGCAGTATTTT.

This clonotype was seen a few times. J is TRBJ2-1 and V is TRBV20-1; the D call may be TRBD1 or TRBD2 (5 bases each). V was pared by 0 bases and J by 5 bases, with 17 bases between. Germline-derived CDR1 and CDR2 are DFQATT and SNEGSKA (reference sequence). The CDR3 has 16 residues. The CDR3 coding sequence is TGCAGTGCTAGAGAGAATAGGGGACCCGGTAACAATGAGCAGTTCTTC. This codes for CSARENRGPGNNEQFF.

In this sample, this clonotype turned up a few times. The chain couples TRBV2 to TRBJ2-3; D is ambiguous. Germline CDR1 and CDR2: SNHLY and FYNNEI. The V gene lost 5 bases and the J gene lost 0 bases, with 21 bases spanning the gap. This CDR3 is built from 18 residues. The CDR3 here is CASSSKPPPLISTDTQYF. The CDR3 bases are TGTGCCAGCAGTTCTAAACCCCCTCCCCTAATAAGCACAGATACGCAGTATTTT.

The chain recombines TRBV20-1 with TRBJ2-1, with TRBD2 identical over 13 bases. With 4 bases clipped from V and 3 bases from J, the junction kept 6 bases outside the gene matches. Germline assignment: CDR1 DFQATT and CDR2 SNEGSKA (reference sequence). There are 16 residues in the CDR3. The CDR3 loop is CSATRLAGGSYNEQFF. The CDR3 bases are TGCAGTGCTACCAGACTAGCGGGGGGCAGCTACAATGAGCAGTTCTTC.

In its sample, this clonotype was seen many times. The CDR3 loop reads CSASRRAYEQYF. CDR3 sequence (DNA): TGCAGTGCTAGTAGGCGGGCGTACGAGCAGTACTTC. The gene calls are TRBV20-1 and TRBJ2-7, with D possibly TRBD2 on 5 matching bases. V dropped 3 bases and J dropped 4 bases, with 10 bases sitting between them. This CDR3 is 12 amino acids long. Germline assignment: CDR1 DFQATT and CDR2 SNEGSKA (reference sequence).

This clonotype was recorded at least ten times. This chain links TRBV12-3 or TRBV12-4 with TRBJ1-1; a possible D gene is TRBD1 (6 bases). The CDR3 has 12 residues. V shed 5 bases and J shed 5 bases, with 9 bases lying between them. CDR3 residues: CASSPRGTEAFF. Here the CDR3 DNA reads TGTGCCAGCAGTCCCAGGGGAACTGAAGCTTTCTTT.

This clonotype was observed at least ten times. The chain combines TRBV20-1 with TRBJ2-3; TRBD2 is a possible D gene (5 bases). The CDR3 is 13 amino acids. V lost 6 bases and J lost 5, with 15 bases in between. Germline values: CDR1 DFQATT, CDR2 SNEGSKA (reference sequence). DNA of the CDR3: TGCAGTGCCCCGGACTTTCCGCAAGATACGCAGTATTTT. It codes for CSAPDFPQDTQYF.

This clonotype has more than one count but fewer than ten. The chain's CDR3 is CASSAKSNSPLHF. The DNA for the CDR3 is TGTGCCAGCAGTGCGAAATCAAATTCACCCCTCCACTTT. V and J are TRBV12-3 or TRBV12-4 and TRBJ1-6; no firm D call. CDR3 length: 13 residues. Between the trimmed V and J ends, which lost 5 bases and 7 bases, there was a span of 9 bases.

This clonotype was seen repeatedly, ten times or more. V is TRBV4-1 and J is TRBJ2-5; TRBD1 is a possible D gene (5 bases). CDR3 length: 15 amino acids. Germline CDR1 is MGHRA and CDR2 is YSYEKL. The ends were cut back, 4 bases at V and 4 bases at J, with 16 bases in the middle. The CDR3: CASSPRRGLGETQYF. DNA of the CDR3: TGCGCCAGCAGCCCCCGTAGGGGTCTCGGAGAGACCCAGTACTTC.

The chain has TRBV11-2 and TRBJ1-3, with no clear D. Germline-derived CDR1 and CDR2 are SGHAT and FQNNGV. V lost 4 bases to trimming and J lost 0 bases, with 10 bases between them. The CDR3 covers 15 residues. The CDR3 protein is CASSSPMSSGNTIYF. The CDR3, as DNA: TGTGCCAGCAGCTCTCCGATGAGCTCTGGAAACACCATATATTTT.

The rearrangement links TRBV5-5 to TRBJ2-3; no clear D. Trimming cost V 3 bases and J 3 bases, with 8 bases left between them. The CDR3 runs to 13 residues. Germline lookup yields CDR1 SGHKS and CDR2 YYEKEE (reference sequence). CDR3 region: CASSSPWTDTQYF. The CDR3 DNA is TGTGCCAGCAGCTCCCCCTGGACAGATACGCAGTATTTT.

The V call is TRBV16, the J call TRBJ1-2; D not resolved. Germline CDR1 reads KGHSY; CDR2 reads FQNENV. Trimming shortened V by 0 bases and J by 0 bases, and 5 bases separated the two germline ends. The CDR3 is 14 residues long. The CDR3 reads CASSQSPANYGYTF. In DNA, the CDR3 is TGTGCCAGCAGCCAATCGCCAGCTAACTATGGCTACACCTTC. Supplemented by reference TRBV16 and TRBJ1-2, the full variable domain reads GEEVAQTPKHLVRGEGQKAKLYCAPIKGHSYVFWYQQVLKNEFKFLISFQNENVFDETGMPKERFSAKCLPNSPCSLEIQATKLEDSAVYFCASSQSPANYGYTFGSGTRLTVV.

This clonotype was seen at least ten times. The rearrangement uses TRBV6-1 and TRBJ2-2; TRBD2 might be the D (5 bases). Per the germline V gene, CDR1 is MNHNS and CDR2 is SASEGT. Trimming shortened V by 7 bases and J by 6 bases, and 12 bases separated the two germline ends. The CDR3 has 13 residues. The CDR3 sequence is CASNHLAAGELFF. The CDR3 coding sequence is TGTGCCAGCAACCACCTAGCTGCCGGGGAGCTGTTTTTT.

This clonotype has just a few counts. CDR3 sequence reads: CAISESQAGVYEQYF. CDR3 sequence (DNA): TGTGCCATCAGTGAGTCACAGGCAGGGGTCTACGAGCAGTACTTC. The chain recombines TRBV10-3 with TRBJ2-7; D is perhaps TRBD1 (6 bases). V was cut by 0 bases and J by 3 bases, with 12 bases left in between. CDR3 size: 15 residues. CDR1 is ENHRY, CDR2 SYGVKD, per germline.

This clonotype was seen many times. The chain is built from TRBV6-1 and TRBJ1-2; the D is unclear. V lost 6 bases, J lost 8 bases, and 13 bases lay in between. The V gene's germline CDR1 is MNHNS and CDR2 SASEGT. CDR3 length equals 12 residues. This CDR3 reads CASRWRTKGYTF. The DNA for the CDR3 is TGTGCCAGCAGATGGAGGACCAAGGGCTACACCTTC.

In this sample, this clonotype turned up many times. This chain links TRBV20-1 with TRBJ1-6; possible D gene TRBD1, 5 bases. Germline CDR1 is DFQATT and CDR2 is SNEGSKA (reference sequence). V was clipped by 2 bases and J by 7 bases, with 9 bases between them. The CDR3 is made up of 13 amino acids. CDR3 sequence (DNA): TGCAGTGCTAGATGGGGGGGGAATTCACCCCTCCACTTT. Translating gives CSARWGGNSPLHF.

In its sample, this clonotype was seen many times. The rearrangement links TRBV20-1 to TRBJ2-3; 9 bases line up with TRBD2. The germline V gene has CDR1 DFQATT and CDR2 SNEGSKA (reference sequence). The CDR3 totals 16 residues. V shed 7 bases, J shed 2 bases, and the junction held 13 bases outside the gene matches. CDR3 sequence (DNA): TGCAGTGGACACCCGGGGGCTAGCGGGATCACAGATACGCAGTATTTT. Its protein product is CSGHPGASGITDTQYF.

The rearrangement uses TRBV10-3 and TRBJ2-1; 12 nucleotides align to TRBD1. CDR1 is ENHRY and CDR2 is SYGVKD in the germline V gene. V dropped 6 bases and J dropped 9; count of bases not matched to a gene: 9. This CDR3 region has 15 residues. This chain's CDR3 is CAIRSGTGGGGEQFF. CDR3 DNA sequence: TGTGCCATCAGATCCGGGACAGGGGGCGGCGGTGAGCAGTTCTTC.

V usage is TRBV20-1 and J usage is TRBJ1-4; D not certain. Germline loops: CDR1 DFQATT, CDR2 SNEGSKA (reference sequence). The CDR3 spans 14 residues. V shed 3 bases and J shed 3 bases, with 11 bases lying between them. The CDR3 protein is CSARGGRANEKLFF. The CDR3 DNA is TGCAGTGCTAGGGGTGGGCGGGCTAATGAAAAACTGTTTTTT.

The chain is built from TRBV29-1 and TRBJ2-4; D ambiguous. The CDR3 totals 13 residues. The V end was cut by 5 bases, the J end by 0 bases, with 8 bases between. The V gene's germline CDR1 is SQVTM and CDR2 ANQGSEA. In DNA, the CDR3 is TGCAGCGTTCCAGATCTAGCCAAAAACATTCAGTACTTC. This codes for CSVPDLAKNIQYF.

This sequence joins TRBV29-1 and TRBJ2-1; 10 bases agree with TRBD1. Germline CDR1 reads SQVTM; CDR2 reads ANQGSEA. The V gene end was trimmed by 7 bases and the J gene end by 8 bases; junction bases not matched to a gene: 5. This CDR3 is built from 12 residues. CDR3 residues: CSGRDRGYEQFF. The CDR3 region has the DNA TGCAGCGGCCGGGACAGGGGTTATGAGCAGTTCTTC.

J is TRBJ2-6 and V is TRBV2, with 7 bases fitting TRBD1. The CDR3 loop spans 15 amino acids. With 9 bases clipped from V and 0 bases from J, the junction kept 5 bases outside the gene matches. Germline V gene data show CDR1 as SNHLY and CDR2 as FYNNEI. CDR3 nucleotide sequence: TGTGCCAGGGGGACAGCCAACTCTGGGGCCAACGTCCTGACTTTC. Residues: CARGTANSGANVLTF.

This rearrangement joins TRBV30 to TRBJ2-7; 13 positions match TRBD2. This CDR3 region has 14 residues. The germline gives CDR1 GTSNPN, CDR2 SVGIG (reference sequence). V was pared by 3 bases and J by 5 bases, with 4 bases of the junction left unmatched. CDR3 in DNA: TGTGCCTGGAGCACTAGCGGGGGGGTCCACGAGCAGTACTTC. It is translated as CAWSTSGGVHEQYF.

This clonotype has at least ten counts. This chain connects TRBV7-9 to TRBJ2-1; D is perhaps TRBD1 (5 bases). Germline V lookup: CDR1 SEHNR, CDR2 FQNEAQ (reference sequence). Between the trimmed V and J ends, which lost 5 bases and 6 bases, there was a span of 14 bases. The CDR3 runs 14 residues. The CDR3 DNA reads TGTGCCAGCAGCCCCCCCCTAGGGGCCAATGAGCAGTTCTTC. Translation: CASSPPLGANEQFF. Full variable domain (rest looked up from reference TRBV7-9 and TRBJ2-1): DTGVSQNPRHKITKRGQNVTFRCDPISEHNRLYWYRQTLGQGPEFLTYFQNEAQLEKSRLLSDRFSAERPKGSFSTLEIQRTEQGDSAMYLCASSPPLGANEQFFGPGTRLTVL.

This clonotype was seen many times. The J gene is TRBJ1-3, the V gene TRBV7-2; D call uncertain. This CDR3 has 14 residues. V gave up 0 bases and J gave up 4 bases, with 7 bases separating them. Germline V gene data show CDR1 as SGHTA and CDR2 as FQGNSA. The CDR3 coding sequence is TGTGCCAGCAGCTTAGCGCGTTGGGGAAACACCATATATTTT. Amino acid sequence: CASSLARWGNTIYF. Supplemented by reference TRBV7-2 and TRBJ1-3, the full variable domain reads GAGVSQSPSNKVTEKGKDVELRCDPISGHTALYWYRQSLGQGLEFLIYFQGNSAPDKSGLPSDRFSAERTGGSVSTLTIQRTQQEDSAVYLCASSLARWGNTIYFGEGSWLTVV.

This clonotype showed up many times. V is TRBV7-3 and J is TRBJ2-2; no firm D call. Germline values: CDR1 SGHTA, CDR2 FQGTGA. The length of the CDR3 is 15 residues. Trimming shortened V by 3 bases and J by 1 base, and 9 bases separated the two germline ends. The CDR3 loop is CASSFGPMNTGELFF. The DNA of the CDR3 is TGTGCCAGCAGCTTCGGACCGATGAACACCGGGGAGCTGTTTTTT.

This clonotype came up a few times. The chain has TRBV3-1 and TRBJ2-7; D ambiguous. The CDR3 length is 11 residues. CDR1 is LGHDT and CDR2 is YNNKEL in the germline V gene (reference sequence). V was trimmed by 6 bases and J by 4 bases, leaving 7 bases between them. Here the CDR3 DNA reads TGTGCCAGCAGTGACACTTACGAGCAGTACTTC. Amino acid sequence: CASSDTYEQYF.

This rearrangement joins TRBV7-6 to TRBJ2-7; D might be TRBD1 (5 bases). V dropped 3 bases and J dropped 5 bases, with 14 bases sitting between them. This CDR3 has 14 residues. The germline V gene has CDR1 SGHVS and CDR2 FNYEAQ. The chain's CDR3 is CASSLFGAVDEQYF. DNA of the CDR3: TGTGCCAGCAGCTTGTTTGGGGCGGTCGACGAGCAGTACTTC.